The rows below give T cell receptor beta chains drawn from one sample of a study of T-cell reconstitution after alpha-beta-depleted transplantation in children. TCRdb itself ran the PCR reads through MiXCR, one entry per CDR3 protein. This repertoire shows fewer than 750,000 distinct CDR3 sequences, roughly a quarter found once; its top ten account for just over 35%. The sequenced sample was PBMCs, obtained before TCRalphabeta/CD19-depleted stem cell transplant. Source of these receptors: a boy younger than two with Wiskott-Aldrich syndrome, due to receive a stem cell transplant. Each CDR3 is given with its conserved first and last residue. The order of the fields is clone size, J gene, V gene, CDR3 protein. Size is stated for part of the rows, as once, few or many counts, or as a class when the clone is expanded.

.,TRBJ1-6,TRBV10-3,CASTGSPDSPLHF
few,TRBJ2-1,TRBV20-1,CSARNSLVLLCDEQFF
.,TRBJ1-5,TRBV20-1,CSAKDSNQPQHF
.,TRBJ1-5,TRBV5-1,CASSKDSNQPQHF
few,TRBJ2-7,TRBV5-1,CASSRGLAGGTYEQYF
.,TRBJ2-5,TRBV7-6,CASSAYQETQYF
few,TRBJ1-1,TRBV15,CATSRYRGGEAFF
.,TRBJ2-3,TRBV29-1,CSVRGRNLKPDTQYF
.,TRBJ2-7,TRBV20-1,CSARNPGARVEQYF
.,TRBJ2-3,TRBV20-1,CSAGGGGTDTQYF